This is a list of T cell receptor beta chains from one sample in a study of HIV-infected patients and healthy controls. TCRdb called the 5' RACE reads again in MiXCR, with one record for every CDR3 protein. The sample lists over 15,000 distinct CDR3 sequences, about 5.4% occurring once. Specimen: blood. The receptors derive from an adult in good health. Both conserved end residues are part of each CDR3. A D gene is named only where the DNA matches it firmly. Expanded clones are given a class, and other clones once, few, many or no size at all.

TRBJ2-7 TRBV6-2/TRBV6-3 - 12 many TGTGCCAGCAAGGGCCCGGACTACGAGCAGTACTTC CASKGPDYEQYF
TRBJ2-1 TRBV12-3/TRBV12-4 TRBD2 16 many TGTGCCAGCAGTTTAGTCTTAGCGGGGGGGATCAATGAGCAGTTCTTC CASSLVLAGGINEQFF
TRBJ2-5 TRBV19 - 13 - TGTGCCAGTAGTATCGGCGACTCAGAGACCCAGTACTTC CASSIGDSETQYF
TRBJ1-1 TRBV20-1 TRBD1 13 medium-sized TGCAGTGCTTCAGAGACAGGGGGCACTGAAGCTTTCTTT CSASETGGTEAFF
TRBJ2-5 TRBV4-3 - 12 many TGCGCCAGCAGCCAAGAGCCTGAGACCCAGTACTTC CASSQEPETQYF
TRBJ2-5 TRBV20-1 TRBD2 18 many TGCAGTGCTAGGGTAGGACTAGCGGGGGACTCGTACCAAGAGACCCAGTACTTC CSARVGLAGDSYQETQYF
TRBJ2-6 TRBV20-1 - 15 many TGCAGTGCTAGAGTGTCGTACTCTGGGGCCAACGTCCTGACTTTC CSARVSYSGANVLTF
TRBJ1-1 TRBV18 - 14 many TGTGCCAGCTCACCGGCTCAAACCGACAGAGAAGCTTTCTTT CASSPAQTDREAFF
TRBJ2-3 TRBV2 TRBD1 15 medium-sized TGTGCCAGCAAGCTAGGGGGCGAGGGCACAGATACGCAGTATTTT CASKLGGEGTDTQYF
TRBJ1-2 TRBV13 - 14 - TGTGCCAGCAGCTTAGGACAGGGAGGATATGGCTACACCTTC CASSLGQGGYGYTF
TRBJ2-5 TRBV19 - 16 - TGTGCCAGTAGTATCAGTTTAGGAGGATCGCAAGAGACCCAGTACTTC CASSISLGGSQETQYF
TRBJ2-6 TRBV6-1 - 15 many TGTGCCAGCAGCCACGACGCCTCTGGGGCCAACGTCCTGACTTTC CASSHDASGANVLTF
TRBJ2-2 TRBV12-3/TRBV12-4 TRBD1 16 many TGTGCCAGCAGTTTAGGGACAGGGCCGAACACCGGGGAGCTGTTTTTT CASSLGTGPNTGELFF
TRBJ2-5 TRBV29-1 TRBD2 14 many TGCAGCGTTGAGCCTAGCGGGGTGAAAGAGACCCAGTACTTC CSVEPSGVKETQYF
TRBJ1-1 TRBV28 TRBD1 15 medium-sized TGTGCCAGCAGACAGGGACAGGGCTGGAGCACTGAAGCTTTCTTT CASRQGQGWSTEAFF
TRBJ2-1 TRBV12-3/TRBV12-4 TRBD2 15 many TGTGCCAGCAAGGAGCGGGATAGCTCCTACAATGAGCAGTTCTTC CASKERDSSYNEQFF
TRBJ2-1 TRBV27 TRBD2 14 many TGTGCCAGCAGTTTAGCGGGGGGCTACAATGAGCAGTTCTTC CASSLAGGYNEQFF
TRBJ1-4 TRBV6-5 TRBD1 17 many TGTGCCAGCAGACCCAGGGGACAGGGGCTAACTAATGAAAAACTGTTTTTT CASRPRGQGLTNEKLFF
TRBJ2-1 TRBV9 TRBD2 17 many TGTGCCAGCAGCCAAAAGAAGCCGGGGGGGCCGGACAATGAGCAGTTCTTC CASSQKKPGGPDNEQFF
TRBJ2-5 TRBV5-1 - 18 many TGCGCCAGCAGCTTAGCTGGGGGGGCCGCTAGAGCCCAAGAGACCCAGTACTTC CASSLAGGAARAQETQYF
TRBJ2-5 TRBV11-2 - 15 - TGTGCCAGCAGCTTAGTCGAGGGGTACCAAGAGACCCAGTACTTC CASSLVEGYQETQYF
TRBJ2-1 TRBV7-2 - 15 many TGTGCCAGCAGCTTAACTAGCTCTAAGAGGGATGAGCAGTTCTTC CASSLTSSKRDEQFF
TRBJ2-5 TRBV6-6 - 14 many TGTGCCAGCAGCCCCCCCGAGCCCCAAGAGACCCAGTACTTC CASSPPEPQETQYF
TRBJ2-1 TRBV20-1 - 15 many TGCAGTGCTAGAGATTTTTTGGACGGCGAGCATGAGCAGTTCTTC CSARDFLDGEHEQFF
TRBJ2-2 TRBV29-1 - 13 medium-sized TGCAGCGTCGAAGGGAGGGGGCAGGGGGAGCTGTTTTTT CSVEGRGQGELFF
TRBJ1-6 TRBV9 - 13 medium-sized TGTGCCAGCAGCGGGACAGTTAATTCACCCCTCCACTTT CASSGTVNSPLHF
TRBJ2-7 TRBV5-1 - 18 few TGCGCCAGCAGCCCTAGCATCAGCGGAAGGACAGCCTACTACGAGCAGTACTTC CASSPSISGRTAYYEQYF
TRBJ2-3 TRBV5-1 - 14 many TGCGCCAGCAGCTTGGGTTCTAGCACAGATACGCAGTATTTT CASSLGSSTDTQYF
TRBJ2-7 TRBV20-1 TRBD2 14 many TGCAGTGCTGATTACCGGGTCAGCGGGGTGGAGCAGTACTTC CSADYRVSGVEQYF
TRBJ1-5 TRBV30 - 14 many TGTGCCTGGAGTCCCGGACAGCACAATCAGCCCCAGCATTTT CAWSPGQHNQPQHF
TRBJ2-7 TRBV6-6 TRBD1 15 many TGTGCCAGCAGTTACCCAGACAGGGGTAAATACGAGCAGTACTTC CASSYPDRGKYEQYF
TRBJ2-1 TRBV5-1 - 13 many TGCGCCAGCAGCTTGGGCTTCAACAATGAGCAGTTCTTC CASSLGFNNEQFF
TRBJ2-1 TRBV12-3/TRBV12-4 - 14 many TGTGCCAGCAGTTTGTCGGGCAGGGGAGCTGAGCAGTTCTTC CASSLSGRGAEQFF
TRBJ2-1 TRBV9 - 13 - TGTGCCAGCAGCGTAGATCACTACAATGAGCAGTTCTTC CASSVDHYNEQFF
TRBJ1-1 TRBV12-3/TRBV12-4 TRBD1 15 many TGTGCCAGCAGTCCTATTGACAGGGAGGGCACTGAAGCTTTCTTT CASSPIDREGTEAFF
TRBJ2-1 TRBV28 TRBD1 16 medium-sized TGTGCCAGCAGATCTCAGGGACAGGGGGCTTACGATGAGCAGTTCTTC CASRSQGQGAYDEQFF
TRBJ2-5 TRBV6-5 TRBD1 18 many TGTGCCAGCAGTCCGTTACCTTCGGGACAGGCCCTTCAAGAGACCCAGTACTTC CASSPLPSGQALQETQYF
TRBJ2-7 TRBV14 - 12 many TGTGCCAGCAGCCAAGATATGAGGCGCCCAGACTTC CASSQDMRRPDF
TRBJ2-7 TRBV5-1 TRBD1 14 medium-sized TGCGCCAGCAGCTTGGGCCCGGGACAGGCTGAGCAGTACTTC CASSLGPGQAEQYF
TRBJ1-6 TRBV2 - 14 - TGTGCCAGCAGTGACGGGACCCACAGCGGACCCCTCCACTTT CASSDGTHSGPLHF
TRBJ1-1 TRBV10-3 - 12 many TGTGCCATCAGTGAGTCGGTGGGAGAAGCTTTCTTT CAISESVGEAFF
TRBJ1-4 TRBV12-3/TRBV12-4 - 15 many TGTGCCAGCAGTTTAGGGGGGGCCCCTAATGAAAAACTGTTTTTT CASSLGGAPNEKLFF
TRBJ1-3 TRBV6-5 - 15 - TGTGCCAGCAGTTACGACAGGAACTCTGGAAACACCATATATTTT CASSYDRNSGNTIYF
TRBJ2-3 TRBV18 - 16 many TGTGCCAGCTCACCGACCTGGGACATCCTACAGGATACGCAGTATTTT CASSPTWDILQDTQYF
TRBJ1-1 TRBV5-1 - 15 many TGCGCCAGCAGCTTGAACGGGATTACGACCACTGAAGCTTTCTTT CASSLNGITTTEAFF
TRBJ2-3 TRBV5-4 - 17 many TGTGCCAGCAGCTTGTCAATACGGACCTCTCGCACAGATACGCAGTATTTT CASSLSIRTSRTDTQYF